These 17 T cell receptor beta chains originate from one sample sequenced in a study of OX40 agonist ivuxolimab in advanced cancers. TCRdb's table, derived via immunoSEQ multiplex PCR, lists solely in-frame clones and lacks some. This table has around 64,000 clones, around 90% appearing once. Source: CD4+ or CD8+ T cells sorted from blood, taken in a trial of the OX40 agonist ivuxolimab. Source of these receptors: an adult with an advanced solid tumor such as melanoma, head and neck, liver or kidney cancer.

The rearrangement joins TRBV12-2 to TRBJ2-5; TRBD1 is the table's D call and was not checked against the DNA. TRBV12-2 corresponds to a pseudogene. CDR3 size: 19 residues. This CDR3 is CASRLSLAPGALYQETQYF. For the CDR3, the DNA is TGTGCAAGTCGCTTATCGTTAGCTCCAGGGGCCTTGTACCAAGAGACCCAGTACTTC.

CDR3 nucleotides: TGTGCCAGTAGTATGGGACTCCAGGCTTCAATCTATGGCTACACCTTC. Protein product: CASSMGLQASIYGYTF. The V gene is TRBV19, the J gene TRBJ1-2, with D possibly TRBD1 on 5 matching bases. This CDR3 region has 16 residues. The germline V and J ends were trimmed by 3 bases and 4 bases, with 18 bases remaining between them. Per germline, CDR1 LNHDA and CDR2 SQIVND (reference sequence).

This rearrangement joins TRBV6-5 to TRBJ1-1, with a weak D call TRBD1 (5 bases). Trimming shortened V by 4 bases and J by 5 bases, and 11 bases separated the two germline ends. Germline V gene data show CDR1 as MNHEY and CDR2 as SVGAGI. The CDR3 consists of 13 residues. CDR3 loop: CASSWGTGTEAFF. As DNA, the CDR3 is TGTGCCAGCAGTTGGGGGACCGGTACTGAAGCTTTCTTT.

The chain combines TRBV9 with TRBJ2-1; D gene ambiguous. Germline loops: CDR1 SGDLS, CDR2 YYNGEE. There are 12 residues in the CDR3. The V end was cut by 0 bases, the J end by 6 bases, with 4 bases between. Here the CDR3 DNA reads TGTGCCAGCAGCGTAGGCACCAATGAGCAGTTCTTC. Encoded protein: CASSVGTNEQFF. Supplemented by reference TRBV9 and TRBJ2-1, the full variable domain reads DSGVTQTPKHLITATGQRVTLRCSPRSGDLSVYWYQQSLDQGLQFLIQYYNGEERAKGNILERFSAQQFPDLHSELNLSSLELGDSALYFCASSVGTNEQFFGPGTRLTVL.

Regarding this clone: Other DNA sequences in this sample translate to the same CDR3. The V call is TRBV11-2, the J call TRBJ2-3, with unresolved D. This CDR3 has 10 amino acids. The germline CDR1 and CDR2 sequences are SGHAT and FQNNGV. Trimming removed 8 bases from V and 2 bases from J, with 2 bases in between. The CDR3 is CASSTDTQYF. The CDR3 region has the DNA TGTGCCAGCTCCACAGATACGCAGTATTTT.

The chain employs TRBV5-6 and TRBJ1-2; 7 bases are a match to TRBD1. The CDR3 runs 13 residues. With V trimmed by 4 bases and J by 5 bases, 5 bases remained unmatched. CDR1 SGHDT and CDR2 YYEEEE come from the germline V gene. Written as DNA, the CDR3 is TGTGCCAGCAGCAATGACAGGGAATATGGCTACACCTTC. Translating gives CASSNDREYGYTF.

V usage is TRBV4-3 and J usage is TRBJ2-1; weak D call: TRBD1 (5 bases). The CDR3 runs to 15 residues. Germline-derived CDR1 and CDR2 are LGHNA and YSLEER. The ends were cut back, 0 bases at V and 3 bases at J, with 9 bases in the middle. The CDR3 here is CASSQDRVRYNEQFF. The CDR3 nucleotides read TGCGCCAGCAGCCAAGACAGGGTCCGCTACAATGAGCAGTTCTTC.

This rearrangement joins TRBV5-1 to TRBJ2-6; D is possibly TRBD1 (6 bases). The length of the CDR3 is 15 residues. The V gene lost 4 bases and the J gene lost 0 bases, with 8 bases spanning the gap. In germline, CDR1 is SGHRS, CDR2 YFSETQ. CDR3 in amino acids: CASSGQFSGANVLTF. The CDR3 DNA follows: TGCGCCAGCAGCGGACAGTTCTCTGGGGCCAACGTCCTGACTTTC. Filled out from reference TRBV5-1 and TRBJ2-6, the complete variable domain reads KAGVTQTPRYLIKTRGQQVTLSCSPISGHRSVSWYQQTPGQGLQFLFEYFSETQRNKGNFPGRFSGRQFSNSRSEMNVSTLELGDSALYLCASSGQFSGANVLTFGAGSRLTVL.

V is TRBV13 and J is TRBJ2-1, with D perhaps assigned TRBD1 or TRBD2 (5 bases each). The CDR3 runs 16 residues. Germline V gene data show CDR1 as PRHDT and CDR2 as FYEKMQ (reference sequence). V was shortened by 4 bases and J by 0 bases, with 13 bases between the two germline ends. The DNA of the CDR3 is TGTGCCAGCAGCTCCGGGACCCCGAACTCCTACAATGAGCAGTTCTTC. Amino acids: CASSSGTPNSYNEQFF.

The CDR3 reads CASSSPPVYATEQYF. The CDR3 region has the DNA TGTGCCAGCAGCTCTCCGCCGGTGTACGCCACCGAGCAGTACTTC. The chain uses TRBV5-5 and TRBJ2-7; D gene unclear. The CDR3 consists of 15 residues. Germline CDR1 SGHKS, CDR2 YYEKEE (reference sequence). With 3 bases removed from V and 6 bases from J, the gap between germline ends came to 19 bases.

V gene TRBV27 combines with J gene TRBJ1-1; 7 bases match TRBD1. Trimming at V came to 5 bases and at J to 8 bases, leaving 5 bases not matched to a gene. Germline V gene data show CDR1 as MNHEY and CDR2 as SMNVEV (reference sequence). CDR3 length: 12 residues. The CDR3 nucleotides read TGTGCCAGCAGTCAGACAGGGTACGAAGCTTTCTTT. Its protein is CASSQTGYEAFF.

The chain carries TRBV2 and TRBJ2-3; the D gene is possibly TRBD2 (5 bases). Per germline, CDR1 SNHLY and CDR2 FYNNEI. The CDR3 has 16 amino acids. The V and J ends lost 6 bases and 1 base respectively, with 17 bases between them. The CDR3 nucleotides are TGTGCCAGCAGGCGACTAATCCTCTCTGGCACAGATACGCAGTATTTT. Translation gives CASRRLILSGTDTQYF.

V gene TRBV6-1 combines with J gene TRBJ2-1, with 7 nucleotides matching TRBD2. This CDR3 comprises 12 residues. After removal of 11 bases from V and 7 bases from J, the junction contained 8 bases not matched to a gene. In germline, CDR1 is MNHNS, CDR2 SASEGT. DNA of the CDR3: TGTGCCGGGGAGCGGGGTTCTAATGAGCAGTTCTTC. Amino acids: CAGERGSNEQFF.

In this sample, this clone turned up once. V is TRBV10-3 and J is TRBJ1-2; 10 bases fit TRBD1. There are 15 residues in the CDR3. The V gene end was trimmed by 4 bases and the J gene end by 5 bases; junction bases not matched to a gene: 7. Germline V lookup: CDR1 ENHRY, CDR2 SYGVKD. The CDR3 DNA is TGTGCCATCAGTGGTCGGACAGGGGGTTGGTATGGCTACACCTTC. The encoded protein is CAISGRTGGWYGYTF.

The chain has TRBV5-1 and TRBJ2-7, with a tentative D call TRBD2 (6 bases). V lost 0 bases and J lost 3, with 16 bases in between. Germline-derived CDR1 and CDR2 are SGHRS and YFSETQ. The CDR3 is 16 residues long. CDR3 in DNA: TGCGCCAGCAGCTTGGGGTCGGGACTGGAGTACTACGAGCAGTACTTC. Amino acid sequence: CASSLGSGLEYYEQYF.

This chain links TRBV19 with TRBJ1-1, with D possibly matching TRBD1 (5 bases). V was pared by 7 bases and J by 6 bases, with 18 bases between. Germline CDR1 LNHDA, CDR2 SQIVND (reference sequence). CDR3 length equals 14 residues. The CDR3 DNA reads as TGTGCCAGTAAAGTGTGGCAGGGTGAGGCTGAAGCTTTCTTT. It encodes CASKVWQGEAEAFF.

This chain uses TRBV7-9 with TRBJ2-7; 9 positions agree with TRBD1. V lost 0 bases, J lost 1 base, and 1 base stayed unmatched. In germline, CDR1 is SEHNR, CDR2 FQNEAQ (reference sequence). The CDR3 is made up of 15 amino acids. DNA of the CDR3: TGTGCCAGCAGCTTAGCGGGACAGGGATCCTACGAGCAGTACTTC. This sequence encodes CASSLAGQGSYEQYF.